What follows are 24 T cell receptor beta chains derived from one specimen sequenced in a study of blood T cell repertoires in COVID-19. Profiling relied on immunoSEQ multiplex PCR, and the TCRdb table lists in-frame clones only, not all of them. The sample lists 70,000 to 100,000 clones; 70% to 85% were seen once. Material: peripheral blood. These receptors came from a woman in her sixties in a cohort sampled during active or convalescent COVID-19.

The chain uses TRBV5-4 and TRBJ2-5; D gene uncertain. Germline V gene lookup returns CDR1 SGHNT and CDR2 YYREEE (reference sequence). Deletions cut 0 bases from V and 1 base from J, with 10 bases between. The CDR3 has 15 residues. The CDR3 sequence is CASSLESSVQETQYF. The CDR3 nucleotides read TGTGCCAGCAGCTTGGAGTCGAGCGTCCAAGAGACCCAGTACTTC.

This rearrangement joins TRBV9 to TRBJ2-2; possible D gene TRBD1, 6 bases. The CDR3 loop spans 17 amino acids. Germline-derived CDR1 and CDR2 are SGDLS and YYNGEE. V lost 3 bases and J lost 2, with 17 bases in between. The CDR3 DNA sequence: TGTGCCAGCAGCGGGGGGACGGGACAAATAAACACCGGGGAGCTGTTTTTT. The encoded protein is CASSGGTGQINTGELFF.

This chain uses TRBV6-5 with TRBJ2-3; TRBD1 matches 9 bases. The CDR3 is 13 residues long. CDR1 is MNHEY, CDR2 SVGAGI, per germline. The J segment lost 4 bases and the V segment lost 7 bases, leaving 3 bases of the junction unmatched. This CDR3 is CASKGTGPDTQYF. DNA of the CDR3: TGTGCCAGCAAAGGGACAGGGCCAGATACGCAGTATTTT.

This clone has just one count. The rearrangement uses TRBV6-2 or TRBV6-3 and TRBJ2-3; D gene unclear. Germline V gives CDR1 MNHEY, CDR2 SVGEGT. Trimming stripped 5 bases from V and 4 bases from J, with 7 bases between. The length of the CDR3 is 12 residues. CDR3 amino acids: CASSLAPDTQYF. DNA of the CDR3: TGTGCCAGCAGTCTGGCTCCAGATACGCAGTATTTT.

This clone showed up just a few times. The chain is built from TRBV7-3 and TRBJ2-3; D is ambiguous. Germline assignment: CDR1 SGHTA and CDR2 FQGTGA. The CDR3 extends over 13 amino acids. V dropped 4 bases and J dropped 0 bases, with 5 bases sitting between them. The CDR3 coding sequence is TGTGCCAGCAGCTGGCAAAGCACAGATACGCAGTATTTT. It codes for CASSWQSTDTQYF. Based on the CDR3 plus reference TRBV7-3 and TRBJ2-3, the full variable domain is GAGVSQTPSNKVTEKGKYVELRCDPISGHTALYWYRQSLGQGPEFLIYFQGTGAADDSGLPNDRFFAVRPEGSVSTLKIQRTERGDSAVYLCASSWQSTDTQYFGPGTRLTVL.

This clone has a handful of counts. The J gene is TRBJ1-2, the V gene TRBV5-6, with TRBD1 matching 8 bases. Per germline, CDR1 SGHDT and CDR2 YYEEEE. The trim removed 4 bases at V and 4 bases at J, leaving 6 bases unmatched. The CDR3 sequence is 14 residues long. CDR3 nucleotide sequence: TGTGCCAGCAGCCCGGGACAGGCGCGCTATGGCTACACCTTC. Protein product: CASSPGQARYGYTF.

The rearrangement uses TRBV9 and TRBJ2-2; a weak D match, TRBD2 (5 bases). This CDR3 comprises 13 residues. Trimming cost V 9 bases and J 4 bases, with 13 bases left between them. Germline V lookup: CDR1 SGDLS, CDR2 YYNGEE. CDR3 sequence reads: CATGNDFTGELFF. The CDR3 coding sequence is TGTGCCACCGGGAACGACTTCACCGGGGAGCTGTTTTTT.

For the CDR3, the DNA is TGTGCCAGCAGTAAAAACAGCTTCCTCACAGATACGCAGTATTTT. Translating gives CASSKNSFLTDTQYF. The chain joins TRBV6-5 to TRBJ2-3, with unresolved D. From germline, CDR1 is MNHEY and CDR2 SVGAGI. V was shortened by 5 bases and J by 2 bases, with 14 bases between the two germline ends. This CDR3 spans 15 amino acids.

The chain recombines TRBV3-1 (or the pseudogene TRBV3-2) with TRBJ2-2; D not resolved. The V gene lost 4 bases and the J gene lost 4 bases, with 10 bases spanning the gap. CDR1 LGHDT and CDR2 YNNKEL come from the germline V gene (reference sequence). The CDR3 has 14 amino acids. This CDR3 reads CASSLGSSTGELFF. The CDR3 DNA sequence: TGTGCCAGCAGCCTCGGGTCTTCCACCGGGGAGCTGTTTTTT.

The chain links TRBV30 to TRBJ2-3; possibly TRBD2 for D (6 bases). Trimming pared 0 bases from V and 8 bases from J, leaving 9 bases between. Germline assignment: CDR1 GTSNPN and CDR2 SVGIG (reference sequence). The CDR3 has 12 amino acids. CDR3 residues: CAWSVQGGTQYF. CDR3 DNA: TGTGCCTGGAGTGTCCAGGGAGGTACGCAGTATTTT.

This chain uses TRBV9 with TRBJ2-3; 13 bases map to TRBD2. Per the germline V gene, CDR1 is SGDLS and CDR2 is YYNGEE. The CDR3 has 17 residues. Losses at the gene ends were 2 bases for V and 1 base for J; bases not matched to a gene: 4. The CDR3 nucleotides read TGTGCCAGCAGCGTGGGACTAGCGGGGCCACGCACAGATACGCAGTATTTT. This codes for CASSVGLAGPRTDTQYF.

The rearrangement uses TRBV11-3 and TRBJ2-7, with D possibly matching TRBD2 (5 bases). CDR1 is SGHNT and CDR2 is YENEEA in the germline V gene. This CDR3 has 12 residues. V lost 8 bases, J lost 3 bases, and 11 bases lay in between. The DNA for the CDR3 is TGTGCCAGCCCATGCGGGCTCTACGAGCAGTACTTC. Its translation: CASPCGLYEQYF. Supplemented by reference TRBV11-3 and TRBJ2-7, the full variable domain reads EAGVVQSPRYKIIEKKQPVAFWCNPISGHNTLYWYLQNLGQGPELLIRYENEEAVDDSQLPKDRFSAERLKGVDSTLKIQPAELGDSAVYLCASPCGLYEQYFGPGTRLTVT.

This rearrangement joins TRBV2 to TRBJ1-5, with 8 bases lining up with TRBD1. Germline-derived CDR1 and CDR2 are SNHLY and FYNNEI. CDR3 length: 14 amino acids. Trimming removed 3 bases from V and 3 bases from J; junction bases left unmatched: 1. CDR3 DNA sequence: TGTGCCAGCAGTGAGGACAGGGACAATCAGCCCCAGCATTTT. It codes for CASSEDRDNQPQHF.

The V call is TRBV7-3, the J call TRBJ1-1, with D possibly TRBD1 on 6 matching bases. Between the trimmed V and J ends, which lost 2 bases and 1 base, there was a span of 11 bases. The CDR3 is 15 amino acids. Germline CDR1 and CDR2: SGHTA and FQGTGA. CDR3 loop: CASSLLGQSNTEAFF. The CDR3 DNA sequence: TGTGCCAGCAGCTTATTAGGACAGTCGAACACTGAAGCTTTCTTT. The entire variable domain, with the rest obtained from reference TRBV7-3 and TRBJ1-1, is as follows: GAGVSQTPSNKVTEKGKYVELRCDPISGHTALYWYRQSLGQGPEFLIYFQGTGAADDSGLPNDRFFAVRPEGSVSTLKIQRTERGDSAVYLCASSLLGQSNTEAFFGQGTRLTVV.

The rearrangement uses TRBV10-1 and TRBJ1-1, with D tentatively TRBD1 (6 bases). The V gene lost 2 bases and the J gene lost 1 base, with 8 bases spanning the gap. The germline V gene has CDR1 WNHNN and CDR2 SYGVQD (reference sequence). The CDR3 length is 14 residues. CDR3 DNA sequence: TGCGCCAGCAGTGAGACAGGGCGGAACACTGAAGCTTTCTTT. Protein: CASSETGRNTEAFF.

This clone was detected a few times. The rearrangement joins TRBV19 to TRBJ2-3; a possible D gene is TRBD2 (6 bases). The CDR3 runs 14 residues. Deletions cut 3 bases from V and 5 bases from J, with 12 bases between. The germline V gene encodes CDR1 LNHDA and CDR2 SQIVND (reference sequence). The CDR3 here is CASSMRRGRDTQYF. CDR3 coding DNA: TGTGCCAGTAGTATGCGGAGGGGTCGAGATACGCAGTATTTT.

The V and J genes are TRBV6-6 and TRBJ2-7; 7 bases agree with TRBD1. V shed 6 bases, J shed 3 bases, and the junction held 5 bases outside the gene matches. Per the germline V gene, CDR1 is MNHNY and CDR2 is SVGAGI (reference sequence). The CDR3 contains 13 residues. For the CDR3, the DNA is TGTGCCAGCAGGTCGGGACAGTTCTACGAGCAGTACTTC. This encodes CASRSGQFYEQYF.

This clone has more than one count but fewer than ten. V gene TRBV24-1 combines with J gene TRBJ2-1; 8 bases fit TRBD1. The CDR3 sequence is 13 residues long. Germline trimming cut 9 bases from V and 4 bases from J; bases unmatched to any gene: 4. CDR1 is KGHDR, CDR2 SFDVKD, per germline. CDR3 in amino acids: CATGDRSYNEQFF. The CDR3 DNA is TGTGCCACCGGGGACAGGTCGTACAATGAGCAGTTCTTC.

Only one count was recorded for this clone. The chain carries TRBV4-2 and TRBJ2-1; tentatively, D is TRBD2 (5 bases). The CDR3 runs 14 residues. V was trimmed by 11 bases and J by 5 bases, leaving 19 bases between them. Germline CDR1 reads LGHNA; CDR2 reads YNFKEQ. DNA for the CDR3: TGTGCCGCCACCGGCGGGCTTACGAACAATGAGCAGTTCTTC. It translates to CAATGGLTNNEQFF.

In this sample, this clone turned up a few times. The V call is TRBV4-2, the J call TRBJ2-5; TRBD2 matches at 7 bases. Germline lookup yields CDR1 LGHNA and CDR2 YNFKEQ. V lost 4 bases and J lost 4; bases outside the gene matches: 9. The CDR3 has 15 amino acids. The CDR3 DNA reads as TGTGCCAGCAGCCTGCAGCTAGCGGAAGGAGAGACCCAGTACTTC. Its protein product is CASSLQLAEGETQYF.

This rearrangement joins TRBV10-3 to TRBJ2-5, with TRBD1 matching 9 bases. This CDR3 spans 14 amino acids. Germline-derived CDR1 and CDR2 are ENHRY and SYGVKD. The junction had 6 bases not matched to a gene; V was cut back by 8 bases and J by 2 bases. The CDR3 is CAIGGTGNQETQYF. CDR3 nucleotides: TGTGCCATCGGCGGGACAGGGAATCAAGAGACCCAGTACTTC.

This chain connects TRBV6-5 to TRBJ1-1; tentatively, D is TRBD1 (5 bases). CDR1 and CDR2 (germline): MNHEY, SVGAGI. The CDR3 covers 15 residues. Trimming cost V 6 bases and J 6 bases, with 20 bases left between them. CDR3 region: CASRRSGGPAPEAFF. In DNA, the CDR3 is TGTGCCAGCAGGAGATCCGGGGGTCCTGCCCCTGAAGCTTTCTTT.

V is TRBV7-9 and J is TRBJ1-2; 10 nucleotides match TRBD1. CDR1 is SEHNR, CDR2 FQNEAQ, per germline (reference sequence). Trimming at V came to 2 bases and at J to 6 bases, leaving 6 bases not matched to a gene. This CDR3 spans 15 amino acids. This chain's CDR3 is CASSLTGTGVDGYTF. CDR3 nucleotides: TGTGCCAGCAGCTTAACCGGGACAGGGGTCGATGGCTACACCTTC. The whole variable domain, remainder taken from reference TRBV7-9 and TRBJ1-2, is DTGVSQNPRHKITKRGQNVTFRCDPISEHNRLYWYRQTLGQGPEFLTYFQNEAQLEKSRLLSDRFSAERPKGSFSTLEIQRTEQGDSAMYLCASSLTGTGVDGYTFGSGTRLTVV.

V gene TRBV7-2 combines with J gene TRBJ1-2; no firm D call. Trimming shortened V by 0 bases and J by 2 bases, and 10 bases separated the two germline ends. Germline V CDR1 and CDR2: SGHTA, FQGNSA. This CDR3 has 15 residues. The CDR3 DNA reads TGTGCCAGCAGCTTAGCACGCGGCGGGAACTATGGCTACACCTTC. Its protein product is CASSLARGGNYGYTF.